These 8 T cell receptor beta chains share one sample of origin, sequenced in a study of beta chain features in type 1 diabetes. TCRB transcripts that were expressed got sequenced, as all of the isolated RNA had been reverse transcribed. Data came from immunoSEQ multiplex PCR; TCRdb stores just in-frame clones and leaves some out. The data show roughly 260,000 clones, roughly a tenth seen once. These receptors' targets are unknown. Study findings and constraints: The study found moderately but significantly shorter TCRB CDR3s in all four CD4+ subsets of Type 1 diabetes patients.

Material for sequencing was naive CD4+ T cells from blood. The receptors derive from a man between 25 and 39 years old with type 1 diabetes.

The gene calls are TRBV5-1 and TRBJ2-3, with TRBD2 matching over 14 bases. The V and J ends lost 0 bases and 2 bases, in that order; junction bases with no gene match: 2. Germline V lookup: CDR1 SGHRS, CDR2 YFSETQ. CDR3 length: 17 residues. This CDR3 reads CASSLVTSGGATDTQYF. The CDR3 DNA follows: TGCGCCAGCAGCTTGGTGACTAGCGGGGGGGCCACAGATACGCAGTATTTT.

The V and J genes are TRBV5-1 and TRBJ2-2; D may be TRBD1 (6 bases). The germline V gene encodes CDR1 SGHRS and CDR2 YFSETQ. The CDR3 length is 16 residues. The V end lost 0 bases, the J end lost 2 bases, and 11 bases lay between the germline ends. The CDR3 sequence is CASSLADRANTGELFF. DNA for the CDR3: TGCGCCAGCAGCTTGGCGGACAGAGCTAACACCGGGGAGCTGTTTTTT.

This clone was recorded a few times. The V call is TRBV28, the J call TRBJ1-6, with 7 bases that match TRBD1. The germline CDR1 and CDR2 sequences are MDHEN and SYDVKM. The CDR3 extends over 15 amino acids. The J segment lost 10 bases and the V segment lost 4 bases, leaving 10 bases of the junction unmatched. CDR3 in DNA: TGTGCCAGCAGTTCTTTGGGGGCAGGGGGATCACCCCTCCACTTT. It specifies CASSSLGAGGSPLHF.

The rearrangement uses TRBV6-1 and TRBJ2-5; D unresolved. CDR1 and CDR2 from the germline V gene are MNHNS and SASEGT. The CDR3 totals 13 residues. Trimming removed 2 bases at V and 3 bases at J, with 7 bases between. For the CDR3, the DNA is TGTGCCAGCAGTGAACGAGAGAAAGAGACCCAGTACTTC. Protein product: CASSEREKETQYF.

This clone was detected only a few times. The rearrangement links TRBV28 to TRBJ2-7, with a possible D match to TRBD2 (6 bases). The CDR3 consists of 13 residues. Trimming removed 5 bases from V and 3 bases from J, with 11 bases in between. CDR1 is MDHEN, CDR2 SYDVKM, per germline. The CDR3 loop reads CASSPGTLYEQYF. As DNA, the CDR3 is TGTGCCAGCAGTCCCGGGACTCTCTACGAGCAGTACTTC.

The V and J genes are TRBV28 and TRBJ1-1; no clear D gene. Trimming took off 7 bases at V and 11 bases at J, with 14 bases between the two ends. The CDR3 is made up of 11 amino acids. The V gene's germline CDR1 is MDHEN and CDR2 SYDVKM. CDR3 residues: CASTTPDFAFF. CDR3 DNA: TGTGCCAGCACCACTCCAGACTTCGCTTTCTTT.

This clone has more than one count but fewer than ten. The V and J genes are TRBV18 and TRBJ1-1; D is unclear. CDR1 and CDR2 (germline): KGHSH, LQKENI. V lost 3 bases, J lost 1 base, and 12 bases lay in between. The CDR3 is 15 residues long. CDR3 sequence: CASSPVAVGNTEAFF. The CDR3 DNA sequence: TGTGCCAGCTCACCGGTGGCGGTCGGGAACACTGAAGCTTTCTTT.

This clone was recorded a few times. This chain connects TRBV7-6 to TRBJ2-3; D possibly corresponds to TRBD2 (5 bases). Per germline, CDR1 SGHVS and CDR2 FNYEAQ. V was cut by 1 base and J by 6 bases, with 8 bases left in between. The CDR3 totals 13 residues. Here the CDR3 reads CASSLVARDTQYF. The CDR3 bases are TGTGCCAGCAGCTTAGTAGCGCGTGATACGCAGTATTTT.